This paragraph reports one TCR beta chain. Trimming cost V 5 bases and J 2 bases, with 6 bases left between them. This CDR3 spans 11 amino acids. Germline loops: CDR1 DFQATT, CDR2 SNEGSKA (reference sequence). This sample stems from a study of T cell changes during pregnancy in multiple sclerosis. Sequencing used immunoSEQ multiplex PCR; TCRdb keeps in-frame clones, though not all of them. The sample consists of approximately 36,000 clones, around 93% of them appearing once. This sample comprised CD4+ T cells from peripheral blood mononuclear cells, obtained in the first trimester of pregnancy. The chain links TRBV20-1 to TRBJ1-2; D remains ambiguous. The receptor comes from a female donor with multiple sclerosis, enrolled in a pregnancy study. Here the CDR3 reads CSAPQNYGYTF. The CDR3 bases are TGCAGTGCTCCCCAGAACTATGGCTACACCTTC.